The 32 T cell receptor beta chains listed next were all sequenced from one sample in a study of T cell repertoires in cytomegalovirus infection. MiXCR was run by TCRdb on the reads, yielding one entry per CDR3 protein. The sample yields more than 650,000 distinct CDR3 sequences, 35% to 45% seen once. The sample comprised PBMCs. Receptors were obtained from a human donor in good health (CMV status not recorded). Some clones in this sample may be carry-over from other donors' samples.

V usage is TRBV20-1 and J usage is TRBJ2-3, with D perhaps TRBD2 (7 bases). The CDR3 has 16 residues. Germline CDR1 DFQATT, CDR2 SNEGSKA (reference sequence). Trimming removed 5 bases from V and 3 bases from J, with 21 bases in between. The CDR3 DNA reads TGCAGTGCTCAATCCCTAGTGGGGGGGCCGACAGATACGCAGTATTTT. Encoded protein: CSAQSLVGGPTDTQYF.

This clonotype turned up a few times. The CDR3 DNA reads as TGTGCCAGCTCATCGGACCGGGACAGGGGGATTTCACCCCTCCACTTT. Amino acids: CASSSDRDRGISPLHF. The gene calls are TRBV18 and TRBJ1-6; 11 bases align to TRBD1. The CDR3 covers 16 residues. Trimming cost V 5 bases and J 9 bases; bases outside gene matches: 9. The germline V gene has CDR1 KGHSH and CDR2 LQKENI. Looking up the rest from reference TRBV18 and TRBJ1-6 gives the full variable domain: NAGVMQNPRHLVRRRGQEARLRCSPMKGHSHVYWYRQLPEEGLKFMVYLQKENIIDESGMPKERFSAEFPKEGPSILRIQQVVRGDSAAYFCASSSDRDRGISPLHFGNGTRLTVT.

CDR3 in amino acids: CAISEGFTDSPLHF. CDR3 DNA: TGTGCCATCAGTGAAGGGTTTACGGATTCACCCCTCCACTTT. This sequence joins TRBV10-3 and TRBJ1-6; D gene unclear. V was cut by 3 bases and J by 8 bases, with 11 bases left in between. The CDR3 length is 14 residues. Germline V gene data show CDR1 as ENHRY and CDR2 as SYGVKD.

This clonotype has a handful of counts. The V call is TRBV6-1, the J call TRBJ2-6; tentatively, D is TRBD1 or TRBD2 (5 bases each). This CDR3 has 18 amino acids. With 4 bases removed from V and 3 bases from J, the gap between germline ends came to 19 bases. From germline, CDR1 is MNHNS and CDR2 SASEGT. CDR3 amino acids: CASSVRDPNRFGANVLTF. In DNA form, the CDR3 reads TGTGCCAGCAGTGTCCGGGACCCAAACAGGTTTGGGGCCAACGTCCTGACTTTC.

This clonotype has a count of ten or more. The V and J genes are TRBV7-2 and TRBJ2-3; D unresolved. The CDR3 runs to 14 residues. Germline V gene lookup returns CDR1 SGHTA and CDR2 FQGNSA. V lost 4 bases, J lost 1 base, and 9 bases lay in between. In nucleotides, the CDR3 is TGTGCCAGCAGCTCGGGTGGGGGCACAGATACGCAGTATTTT. The encoded protein is CASSSGGGTDTQYF.

There are a few counts of this clonotype. This chain joins TRBV5-3 and TRBJ2-1; D may be TRBD1 or TRBD2 (5 bases each). TRBV5-3 counts as an open reading frame of uncertain function. CDR3 length equals 13 residues. The germline V and J ends were trimmed by 8 bases and 4 bases, with 13 bases remaining between them. The CDR3, as DNA: TGTGCCAGGCCTTGTGGGGGTTACAATGAGCAGTTCTTC. This gives the protein CARPCGGYNEQFF.

This clonotype was seen more than once but under ten times. The V and J genes are TRBV7-6 and TRBJ2-7; 8 bases fit TRBD1. CDR1 and CDR2 (germline): SGHVS, FNYEAQ. V dropped 4 bases and J dropped 3; count of bases not matched to a gene: 14. This CDR3 contains 17 residues. The CDR3 DNA reads TGTGCCAGCAGCTATCATGGACAGGGACGGTTGGACTACGAGCAGTACTTC. Its translation is CASSYHGQGRLDYEQYF.

Ten or more counts support this clonotype. The chain is built from TRBV11-1 and TRBJ2-5; TRBD2 agrees at 11 bases. CDR3 length: 16 residues. The germline gives CDR1 SGHAT, CDR2 FQDESV (reference sequence). V shed 5 bases, J shed 5 bases, and the junction held 10 bases outside the gene matches. Here the CDR3 reads CASSDILAGESETQYF. The CDR3 DNA follows: TGTGCCAGCAGCGATATACTAGCGGGAGAAAGTGAGACCCAGTACTTC.

Many counts were recorded for this clonotype. The V gene is TRBV6-5, the J gene TRBJ1-2; tentatively, D is TRBD1 (5 bases). V was shortened by 2 bases and J by 6 bases, with 13 bases between the two germline ends. This CDR3 is built from 14 residues. Looked up from germline, CDR1 is MNHEY and CDR2 is SVGAGI. The CDR3 loop reads CASSYGAGSNGYTF. The DNA of the CDR3 is TGTGCCAGCAGTTACGGGGCAGGATCAAATGGCTACACCTTC.

The chain uses TRBV2 and TRBJ2-6; D gene ambiguous. V lost 3 bases and J lost 4, with 7 bases in between. From germline, CDR1 is SNHLY and CDR2 FYNNEI. CDR3 length equals 14 residues. As DNA, the CDR3 is TGTGCCAGCAGTGACTGGTTAGGGGCCAACGTCCTGACTTTC. It is translated as CASSDWLGANVLTF. Supplemented by reference TRBV2 and TRBJ2-6, the full variable domain reads EPEVTQTPSHQVTQMGQEVILRCVPISNHLYFYWYRQILGQKVEFLVSFYNNEISEKSEIFDDQFSVERPDGSNFTLKIRSTKLEDSAMYFCASSDWLGANVLTFGAGSRLTVL.

This clonotype has just one count. The V call is TRBV10-3, the J call TRBJ2-1; possible D gene TRBD2, 5 bases. Germline lookup yields CDR1 ENHRY and CDR2 SYGVKD. V was clipped by 2 bases and J by 9 bases, with 14 bases between them. This CDR3 contains 14 residues. The CDR3 DNA follows: TGTGCCATCAGTGAGGAAGGGAGCCCAGGTGAGCAGTTCTTC. Its protein is CAISEEGSPGEQFF.

This clonotype has only a few counts. The rearrangement links TRBV4-1 to TRBJ2-3; D uncertain. This CDR3 contains 14 residues. Germline CDR1 and CDR2: MGHRA and YSYEKL. The V and J ends lost 1 base and 5 bases respectively, with 10 bases between them. CDR3 sequence: CASSQVARGDTQYF. DNA for the CDR3: TGCGCCAGCAGCCAAGTGGCCCGCGGAGATACGCAGTATTTT.

This clonotype was seen a single time. The chain couples TRBV20-1 to TRBJ2-3; 7 nucleotides agree with TRBD1. CDR3 length: 15 residues. The germline CDR1 and CDR2 sequences are DFQATT and SNEGSKA (reference sequence). Trimming removed 6 bases from V and 1 base from J; junction bases left unmatched: 10. CDR3: CSAPNTGQGTDTQYF. CDR3 in DNA: TGCAGTGCGCCGAACACTGGACAGGGCACAGATACGCAGTATTTT.

The chain combines TRBV28 with TRBJ2-5; 8 bases map to TRBD1. Trimming cost V 5 bases and J 2 bases; bases outside gene matches: 7. Germline CDR1 and CDR2: MDHEN and SYDVKM. The CDR3 is 15 amino acids. The CDR3 loop is CASSPPGQVQETQYF. CDR3 bases: TGTGCCAGCAGTCCCCCGGGACAGGTGCAAGAGACCCAGTACTTC. The full variable domain, completed using reference TRBV28 and TRBJ2-5, is DVKVTQSSRYLVKRTGEKVFLECVQDMDHENMFWYRQDPGLGLRLIYFSYDVKMKEKGDIPEGYSVSREKKERFSLILESASTNQTSMYLCASSPPGQVQETQYFGPGTRLLVL.

This clonotype was observed a few times. The V gene is TRBV20-1, the J gene TRBJ1-1, with a weak D call TRBD1 (5 bases). The CDR3 has 13 amino acids. Germline loops: CDR1 DFQATT, CDR2 SNEGSKA (reference sequence). Written as DNA, the CDR3 is TGCAGCACCTACGCGGACGGGGGCACTGAAGCTTTCTTT. Protein: CSTYADGGTEAFF.

About this clonotype: Just one base apart from a much larger clone, this may be a read error. This chain connects TRBV7-2 to TRBJ1-3; 9 nucleotides align to TRBD1. V was pared by 8 bases and J by 4 bases, with 12 bases of the junction left unmatched. Germline V gene sequence: CDR1 SGHTA, CDR2 FQGNSA. This CDR3 is 16 amino acids long. The CDR3 reads CASRRSGQGSGNTIYF. DNA of the CDR3: TGTGCCAGCCGCCGTAGTGGACAGGGGTCGGGAAACACCATATATTTT.

This chain links TRBV5-6 with TRBJ2-3; 7 nucleotides match TRBD1. The CDR3 consists of 15 residues. The junction had 4 bases not matched to a gene; V was cut back by 1 base and J by 2 bases. Germline V CDR1 and CDR2: SGHDT, YYEEEE. DNA for the CDR3: TGTGCCAGCAGCTTGCCGGGACAGAACACAGATACGCAGTATTTT. Amino acids: CASSLPGQNTDTQYF. The variable domain in full, completed from reference TRBV5-6 and TRBJ2-3, reads DAGVTQSPTHLIKTRGQQVTLRCSPKSGHDTVSWYQQALGQGPQFIFQYYEEEERQRGNFPDRFSGHQFPNYSSELNVNALLLGDSALYLCASSLPGQNTDTQYFGPGTRLTVL.

This clonotype has at least ten counts. The chain is built from TRBV4-2 and TRBJ2-7; 10 positions match TRBD2. V was pared by 0 bases and J by 5 bases, with 4 bases of the junction left unmatched. Germline loops: CDR1 LGHNA, CDR2 YNFKEQ. There are 15 residues in the CDR3. This CDR3 reads CASSQEASGSNEQYF. CDR3 coding DNA: TGTGCCAGCAGCCAAGAGGCTAGCGGGAGCAACGAGCAGTACTTC.

This clonotype was detected only a few times. V usage is TRBV7-2 and J usage is TRBJ1-1; perhaps TRBD1 as D (5 bases). CDR1 is SGHTA and CDR2 is FQGNSA in the germline V gene. The V end was cut by 5 bases, the J end by 0 bases, with 13 bases between. The CDR3 runs 15 residues. The CDR3 spells CASSPRQTMNTEAFF. For the CDR3, the DNA is TGTGCCAGCAGCCCTCGACAGACGATGAACACTGAAGCTTTCTTT.

The chain couples TRBV3-1 to TRBJ2-7; D is uncertain. V lost 1 base and J lost 9, with 10 bases in between. Germline lookup yields CDR1 LGHDT and CDR2 YNNKEL (reference sequence). The CDR3 has 12 residues. Here the CDR3 reads CASSQGSIGQYF. The DNA for the CDR3 is TGTGCCAGCAGCCAAGGCTCAATAGGGCAGTACTTC.

This clonotype was detected a few times. The CDR3 region has the DNA TGTGCCAGTAACCGGAGGCGGCAGGTCGGGGCCAATGAGCAGTTCTTC. It is translated as CASNRRRQVGANEQFF. The chain combines TRBV19 with TRBJ2-1; tentatively, D is TRBD1 or TRBD2 (5 bases each). Trimming stripped 7 bases from V and 6 bases from J, with 22 bases between. The length of the CDR3 is 16 residues. The germline V gene encodes CDR1 LNHDA and CDR2 SQIVND (reference sequence).

In this sample, this clonotype turned up a few times. The chain couples TRBV6-1 to TRBJ2-1; TRBD2 aligns across 8 bases. The CDR3 spans 14 residues. The ends lost 7 bases at V and 9 bases at J; junction bases unmatched: 11. Looked up from germline, CDR1 is MNHNS and CDR2 is SASEGT. The CDR3: CASNTGGPYPEQFF. The DNA of the CDR3 is TGTGCCAGCAATACGGGAGGGCCTTATCCTGAGCAGTTCTTC.

Points on this clonotype: This may arise from a read error, as a much more abundant clone is one base away. The V call is TRBV28, the J call TRBJ2-4, with a tentative D call TRBD2 (5 bases). The germline gives CDR1 MDHEN, CDR2 SYDVKM. This CDR3 has 21 residues. CDR3 in amino acids: CASSGPARAENGNDRRNIKYF. The CDR3 DNA sequence: TGTGCCAGCAGTGGGCCCGCTCGGGCGGAAAACGGGAATGATCGGAGAAACATTAAGTACTTC. Full variable domain (remainder filled in from reference TRBV28 and TRBJ2-4): DVKVTQSSRYLVKRTGEKVFLECVQDMDHENMFWYRQDPGLGLRLIYFSYDVKMKEKGDIPEGYSVSREKKERFSLILESASTNQTSMYLCASSGPARAENGNDRRNIKYFGAGTRLSVL.

J is TRBJ2-6 and V is TRBV5-6; D is possibly TRBD2 (7 bases). V gave up 3 bases and J gave up 0 bases, with 13 bases separating them. This CDR3 is built from 17 residues. The germline V gene has CDR1 SGHDT and CDR2 YYEEEE. The CDR3 nucleotides are TGTGCCAGCAGCTGGAGGGGGAGGGTCTCTGGGGCCAACGTCCTGACTTTC. Translating gives CASSWRGRVSGANVLTF.

V usage is TRBV4-1 and J usage is TRBJ1-2; D is perhaps TRBD1 (5 bases). Germline values: CDR1 MGHRA, CDR2 YSYEKL. V shed 3 bases and J shed 7 bases, with 21 bases lying between them. The CDR3 is 16 residues long. CDR3 in DNA: TGCGCCAGCAGCCAGGTTCTGGGGTTACGGGGCTCTGGCTACACCTTC. The encoded protein is CASSQVLGLRGSGYTF.

Concerning this clonotype itself: The CDR3 carries no conserved terminal phenylalanine or tryptophan, so it likely arises from a read error. The gene calls are TRBV7-6 and TRBJ1-5; no definite D call. The V gene lost 6 bases and the J gene lost 1 base, with 16 bases spanning the gap. This CDR3 has 16 amino acids. The germline gives CDR1 SGHVS, CDR2 FNYEAQ. DNA for the CDR3: TGTGCCAGCAGTCCGACCTTGGGCAGCAGCAATCAGCCCCAGCATTCT. Translating it yields CASSPTLGSSNQPQHS.

This clonotype has more than one count but fewer than ten. The chain recombines TRBV5-4 with TRBJ1-1; no clear D. This CDR3 has 15 amino acids. V dropped 0 bases and J dropped 0 bases, with 9 bases sitting between them. Germline V gene lookup returns CDR1 SGHNT and CDR2 YYREEE (reference sequence). CDR3 sequence reads: CASSLDEDVNTEAFF. For the CDR3, the DNA is TGTGCCAGCAGCTTGGACGAGGACGTGAACACTGAAGCTTTCTTT. Based on the CDR3 plus reference TRBV5-4 and TRBJ1-1, the full variable domain is ETGVTQSPTHLIKTRGQQVTLRCSSQSGHNTVSWYQQALGQGPQFIFQYYREEENGRGNFPPRFSGLQFPNYSSELNVNALELDDSALYLCASSLDEDVNTEAFFGQGTRLTVV.

The rearrangement uses TRBV19 and TRBJ1-1; a weak D match, TRBD1 (5 bases). V was cut by 3 bases and J by 4 bases, with 12 bases left in between. This CDR3 comprises 14 residues. Germline V gene data show CDR1 as LNHDA and CDR2 as SQIVND (reference sequence). The CDR3 loop is CASSIQRGRTEAFF. The DNA for the CDR3 is TGTGCCAGTAGTATTCAGAGGGGTCGCACTGAAGCTTTCTTT.

This clonotype was counted a few times. The chain couples TRBV25-1 to TRBJ2-6; tentatively, D is TRBD1 (5 bases). With 4 bases removed from V and 0 bases from J, the gap between germline ends came to 13 bases. This CDR3 comprises 17 residues. Germline-derived CDR1 and CDR2 are MGHDK and SYGVNS. CDR3: CASSGARTSSGANVLTF. In DNA, the CDR3 is TGTGCCAGCAGTGGGGCCAGGACAAGCTCTGGGGCCAACGTCCTGACTTTC. Based on the CDR3 plus reference TRBV25-1 and TRBJ2-6, the full variable domain is EADIYQTPRYLVIGTGKKITLECSQTMGHDKMYWYQQDPGMELHLIHYSYGVNSTEKGDLSSESTVSRIRTEHFPLTLESARPSHTSQYLCASSGARTSSGANVLTFGAGSRLTVL.

The chain carries TRBV28 and TRBJ2-3; 8 nucleotides line up with TRBD1. This CDR3 has 15 residues. V was clipped by 2 bases and J by 2 bases; unmatched bases: 3. Germline CDR1 MDHEN, CDR2 SYDVKM. CDR3 in amino acids: CASSLDQGATDTQYF. The CDR3 nucleotides are TGTGCCAGCAGTTTAGACCAGGGGGCCACAGATACGCAGTATTTT.

The V gene is TRBV28, the J gene TRBJ2-1; a possible D gene is TRBD2 (5 bases). The V end was cut by 4 bases, the J end by 9 bases, with 10 bases between. This CDR3 is 12 amino acids long. The germline V gene encodes CDR1 MDHEN and CDR2 SYDVKM. The CDR3 sequence: CASSSADSEQFF. CDR3 DNA: TGTGCCAGCAGTTCGGCGGACTCTGAGCAGTTCTTC.

V gene TRBV7-8 combines with J gene TRBJ1-5, with D possibly being TRBD1 (6 bases). The CDR3 length is 15 residues. The V gene's germline CDR1 is SGHVS and CDR2 FQNEAQ. Trimming pared 4 bases from V and 3 bases from J, leaving 13 bases between. The CDR3 DNA is TGTGCCAGCAGCTCCCGGACAGCCCACAATCAGCCCCAGCATTTT. Its translation: CASSSRTAHNQPQHF.